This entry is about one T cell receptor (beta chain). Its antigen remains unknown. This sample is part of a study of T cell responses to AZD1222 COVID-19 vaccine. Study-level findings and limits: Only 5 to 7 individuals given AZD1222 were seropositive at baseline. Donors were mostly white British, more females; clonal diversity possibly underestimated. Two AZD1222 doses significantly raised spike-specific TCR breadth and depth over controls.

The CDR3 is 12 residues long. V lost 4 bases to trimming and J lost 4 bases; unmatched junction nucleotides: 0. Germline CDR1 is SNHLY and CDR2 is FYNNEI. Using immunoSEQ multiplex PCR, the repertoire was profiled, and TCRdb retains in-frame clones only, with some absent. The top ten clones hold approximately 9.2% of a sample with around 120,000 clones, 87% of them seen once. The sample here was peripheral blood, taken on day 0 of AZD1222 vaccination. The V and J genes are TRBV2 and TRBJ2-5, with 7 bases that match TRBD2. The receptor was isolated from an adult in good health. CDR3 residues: CASSGTRETQYF. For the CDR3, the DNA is TGTGCCAGCAGTGGGACTAGAGAGACCCAGTACTTC.